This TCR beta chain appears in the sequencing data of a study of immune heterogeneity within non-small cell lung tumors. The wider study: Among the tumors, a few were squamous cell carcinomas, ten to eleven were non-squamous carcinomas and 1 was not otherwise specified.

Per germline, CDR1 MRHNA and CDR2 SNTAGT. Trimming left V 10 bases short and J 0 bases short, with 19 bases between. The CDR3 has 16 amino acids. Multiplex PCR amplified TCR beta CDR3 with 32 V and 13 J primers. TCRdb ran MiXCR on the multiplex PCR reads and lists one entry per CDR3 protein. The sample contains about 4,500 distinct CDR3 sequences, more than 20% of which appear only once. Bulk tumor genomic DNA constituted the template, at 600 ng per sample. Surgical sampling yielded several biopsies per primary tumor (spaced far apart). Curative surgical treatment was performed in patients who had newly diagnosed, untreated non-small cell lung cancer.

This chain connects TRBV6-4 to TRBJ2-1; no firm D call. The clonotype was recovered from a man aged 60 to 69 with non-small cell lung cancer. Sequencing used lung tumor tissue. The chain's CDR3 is CATKSYSSSSYNEQFF. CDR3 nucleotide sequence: TGTGCCACCAAATCGTACAGTTCAAGCTCCTACAATGAGCAGTTCTTC.